A selection of T cell receptor beta chains follows, all from one sample in a study of human thymus T cells. This table comes from immunoSEQ multiplex PCR, and its TCRdb copy is limited to in-frame clones, with some not included. The sample consists of tens of thousands of clones, approximately 96% of them appearing once. Material: thymus tissue. These receptors all come from a boy less than two years old with a congenital heart defect but otherwise immunologically healthy. Both conserved end residues are part of each CDR3. Each record gives: CDR3 length, V gene, D gene, clone size, J gene, CDR3 DNA, CDR3 protein. D genes are given only for firm matches. The size entry is marked missing in some rows and otherwise reads once, few, many or a size class.

12	TRBV12-5	-	-	TRBJ2-7	TGTGCTAGTGGTTTGGCGACCTACGAGCAGTACTTC	CASGLATYEQYF
13	TRBV2	TRBD1	-	TRBJ1-3	TGTGCCAGCAGGGGGACAGGGGTGGACACCATATATTTT	CASRGTGVDTIYF
16	TRBV9	-	-	TRBJ1-4	TGTGCCAGCAGCGTAGACAAGGGTGATGGGGGAGAAAAACTGTTTTTT	CASSVDKGDGGEKLFF
14	TRBV6-5	-	-	TRBJ1-1	TGTGCCAGCAGTTACTCGACGTCGAACACTGAAGCTTTCTTT	CASSYSTSNTEAFF
13	TRBV28	-	-	TRBJ2-2	TGTGCCAGCAGGTCAGGGGTCACCGGGGAGCTGTTTTTT	CASRSGVTGELFF
17	TRBV7-9	-	once	TRBJ2-3	TGTGCCAGCAGCTACCTTTGGGCTAGCTTTAGCACAGATACGCAGTATTTT	CASSYLWASFSTDTQYF
15	TRBV7-9	-	-	TRBJ2-3	TGTGCCAGCAGCTTAGCCCCTAGATTCACAGATACGCAGTATTTT	CASSLAPRFTDTQYF
15	TRBV5-1	TRBD1	once	TRBJ2-7	TGCGCCAGCAGCCGAGACCGGGACAGACCCTACGAGCAGTACTTC	CASSRDRDRPYEQYF
17	TRBV5-4	TRBD1	-	TRBJ1-6	TGTGCCAGCAGCCTTCTCCCTTGGACAGGGGGGAATTCACCCCTCCACTTT	CASSLLPWTGGNSPLHF
15	TRBV5-1	-	once	TRBJ2-3	TGCGCCAGCAGCTCCTTCCATCGGGGTCGGGATACGCAGTATTTT	CASSSFHRGRDTQYF
15	TRBV9	-	-	TRBJ2-7	TGTGCCAGCAGCGTAGGTCAGCAGGGGGGATACGAGCAGTACTTC	CASSVGQQGGYEQYF
14	TRBV25-1	TRBD1	-	TRBJ2-7	TGTGCCAGCAGTGGGACAGGGGTGCCCTACGAGCAGTACTTC	CASSGTGVPYEQYF
17	TRBV4-1	-	-	TRBJ2-3	TGCGCCAGCAGCCTTCTGGGGTCTGGCGGGAAACACGATACGCAGTATTTT	CASSLLGSGGKHDTQYF
18	TRBV14	TRBD2	-	TRBJ2-1	TGTGCCAGCAGCCAAGAGGATCAGCGGGGTCCCAACTACAATGAGCAGTTCTTC	CASSQEDQRGPNYNEQFF